The following is a T cell receptor (beta chain) sequence with its context. What it recognizes is unknown. TCRdb keeps only in-frame clones here, not all; method: immunoSEQ multiplex PCR. Of 190,000 or so clones in the sample, roughly 88% were seen once. It was the roughly 110-subject validation cohort, separate from the approximately 680-subject first cohort, to which the donors belonged. The source of the sample is a study of cytomegalovirus exposure and HLA in healthy donors. Background on the study: It was reported in a later analysis that the roughly 120 validation repertoires used the same platform as the approximately 670 first-cohort repertoires.

Findings of the study overall: In the 130 or so validation repertoires, a later analysis found that first-cohort TCR clusters tended to co-occur. There were over 150 TCR beta chains listed as cytomegalovirus-associated.

The CDR3 runs 14 residues. Germline CDR1 reads MNHNY; CDR2 reads SVGAGI (reference sequence). Trimming cost V 5 bases and J 4 bases, with 14 bases left between them. The chain couples TRBV6-6 to TRBJ1-2; TRBD1 might be the D (6 bases). Sequenced: PBMCs. The TCR sequence derives from a woman aged 25 to 45 in good health and CMV-seropositive. The CDR3 region is CASSGGPRAYGYTF. As DNA, the CDR3 is TGTGCCAGCAGTGGGGGCCCTCGGGCCTATGGCTACACCTTC.